This record looks at one T cell receptor (beta chain) sequence and its context. Original analysis: Counts of nucleated cells, estimated from reference gene primer amplification, were obtained. Clones were sequenced by immunoSEQ multiplex PCR, and TCRdb holds only the in-frame ones, with some missing. That table supplies the V and J calls and clone size; D and trimming were determined from the DNA. The top ten clones hold around a quarter of a sample with around 180,000 clones, less than 90% of them seen once. The sample comes from a study of blood T cell repertoires in COVID-19. Overall study context: Sites across the United States, Italy and Spain contributed samples from acute and convalescent COVID-19.

CDR3 length: 15 amino acids. Germline lookup yields CDR1 MNHNY and CDR2 SVGAGI (reference sequence). The germline V and J ends were trimmed by 2 bases and 5 bases, with 15 bases remaining between them. V is TRBV6-6 and J is TRBJ1-1, with a weak D call TRBD1 (5 bases). The source is a man aged 60-69 years with acute or convalescent COVID-19. The sequenced sample consisted of peripheral blood. DNA for the CDR3: TGTGCCAGCAGTTACCCGTTCGAGGAGGGGACTGAAGCTTTCTTT. Amino acids: CASSYPFEEGTEAFF.